These T cell receptor beta chains were read from a single sample in a study of glioma-infiltrating T cells. TCRdb re-called the multiplex PCR reads with MiXCR, one entry per CDR3 protein. The table records 150,000 to 200,000 distinct CDR3 sequences, 30% to 40% of them present only once. Sequenced: glioma tissue, nonneoplastic brain tissue, or PBMCs (not recorded which). Receptors were obtained from a human donor with low-grade glioma or glioblastoma, undergoing nonglioma brain surgery, or in good health (not recorded which). Both conserved end residues are part of each CDR3. D genes are given only for firm matches. Size tells how often a clone was seen (once, few, many) or the class of an expanded clone, and some rows leave it out.

>many|TRBV6-2/TRBV6-3|TRBJ2-7|TRBD2|14
CASSFGLAIDEQYF
TGTGCCAGCAGTTTTGGACTAGCGATCGACGAGCAGTACTTC
>.|TRBV29-1|TRBJ2-1|TRBD1|14
CSVVRGHSYNEQFF
TGCAGCGTTGTCAGGGGGCACTCCTACAATGAGCAGTTCTTC
>.|TRBV7-9|TRBJ2-3|.|16
CASSPLGRGDIDTQYF
TGTGCCAGCAGCCCACTTGGTAGAGGGGACATAGATACGCAGTATTTT
>few|TRBV5-4|TRBJ2-7|TRBD2|15
CASSLVGTSSDEQYF
TGTGCCAGCAGCTTGGTGGGGACTAGTTCCGACGAGCAGTACTTC
>many|TRBV6-1|TRBJ1-2|.|14
CASRMDAEDYGYTF
TGTGCCAGCAGGATGGACGCCGAGGACTATGGCTACACCTTC
>.|TRBV5-6|TRBJ1-1|.|16
CASSYGGGSSYNEQFF
TGTGCCAGCAGCTACGGCGGCGGGAGCTCCTACAATGAGCAGTTCTTT
>.|TRBV4-2|TRBJ2-4|.|12
CASSRSVDIQYF
TGTGCCAGCAGCCGATCGGTGGACATTCAGTACTTC
>few|TRBV12-3/TRBV12-4|TRBJ1-2|.|13
CASSLGTRGGYTF
TGTGCCAGCAGCCTAGGGACCCGAGGAGGCTACACCTTC
>few|TRBV6-4|TRBJ2-5|.|12
CASWDSQETQYF
TGTGCCAGCTGGGATTCCCAAGAGACCCAGTACTTC
>many|TRBV11-3|TRBJ1-1|TRBD1|14
CASSQQGPNTEAFF
TGTGCCAGCAGCCAACAGGGGCCGAACACTGAAGCTTTCTTT
>many|TRBV19|TRBJ2-1|.|14
CASSVRDGYNEQFF
TGTGCCAGTAGTGTCCGGGACGGCTACAATGAGCAGTTCTTC
>many|TRBV19|TRBJ1-2|.|14
CASNPGPQGYGYTF
TGTGCCAGTAATCCGGGACCCCAGGGGTATGGCTACACCTTC
>few|TRBV19|TRBJ2-7|TRBD2|15
CASSLLAGDRYEQYF
TGTGCCAGTAGTCTCCTAGCGGGAGACCGGTACGAGCAGTACTTC
>few|TRBV7-2|TRBJ2-7|.|15
CASSLYMPDSQEQYF
TGTGCCAGCAGCTTATACATGCCCGACTCCCAGGAGCAGTACTTC
>.|TRBV12-5|TRBJ1-3|.|13
CASTGNSGNTIYF
TGTGCTAGTACGGGGAACTCTGGAAACACCATATATTTT
>many|TRBV3-1|TRBJ1-2|.|13
CASSPGAGGGYTF
TGTGCCAGCAGCCCTGGGGCAGGAGGTGGCTACACCTTC